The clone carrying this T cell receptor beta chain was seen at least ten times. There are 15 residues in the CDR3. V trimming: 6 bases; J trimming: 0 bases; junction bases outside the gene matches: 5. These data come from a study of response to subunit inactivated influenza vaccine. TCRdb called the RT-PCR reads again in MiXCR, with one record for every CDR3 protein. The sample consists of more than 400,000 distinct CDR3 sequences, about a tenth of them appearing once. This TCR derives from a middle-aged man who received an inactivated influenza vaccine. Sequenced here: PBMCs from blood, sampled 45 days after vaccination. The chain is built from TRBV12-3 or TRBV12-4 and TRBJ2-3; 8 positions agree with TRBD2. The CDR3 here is CASRPSGGSTDTQYF. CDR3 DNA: TGTGCCAGCAGGCCCAGCGGGGGCAGCACAGATACGCAGTATTTT.